The 27 T cell receptor beta chains reported below all come from one sample, sequenced in a study of pediatric ulcerative colitis. Generated by immunoSEQ multiplex PCR, the TCRdb table keeps only in-frame clones and is missing some. This sample has 60,000 to 75,000 clones, with 77% found just once. The specimen was blood. These receptors all come from a boy younger than 18 with moderate ulcerative colitis.

V is TRBV7-8 and J is TRBJ1-2; tentative D call: TRBD1 (5 bases). This CDR3 is 14 amino acids long. Trimming took off 5 bases at V and 4 bases at J, with 14 bases between the two ends. CDR1 is SGHVS and CDR2 is FQNEAQ in the germline V gene. The CDR3 loop reads CASSQRDRVYGYTF. CDR3 DNA sequence: TGTGCCAGCAGCCAGAGAGACAGAGTCTATGGCTACACCTTC.

The rearrangement uses TRBV2 and TRBJ1-6, with D possibly being TRBD1 (5 bases). The V and J ends lost 6 bases and 2 bases respectively, with 11 bases between them. The CDR3 is made up of 15 amino acids. Germline CDR1 and CDR2: SNHLY and FYNNEI. Here the CDR3 DNA reads TGTGCCAGCAGCTGGGGGTTAACCTATAATTCACCCCTCCACTTT. It encodes CASSWGLTYNSPLHF.

The chain is built from TRBV10-3 and TRBJ1-2; weak D call: TRBD1 (5 bases). The CDR3 length is 13 residues. Germline CDR1 is ENHRY and CDR2 is SYGVKD. V was clipped by 6 bases and J by 7 bases, with 15 bases between them. The CDR3 DNA reads TGTGCCATCAGCCCTTTGGGGGTCAGTGGCTACACCTTC. Translated, it gives CAISPLGVSGYTF.

J is TRBJ2-3 and V is TRBV30, with TRBD2 matching 12 bases. CDR3 length: 17 amino acids. Germline values: CDR1 GTSNPN, CDR2 SVGIG (reference sequence). J was trimmed by 3 bases and V by 0 bases; bases with no gene match: 7. CDR3 sequence: CAWSVGLAGGRTDTQYF. CDR3 DNA sequence: TGTGCCTGGAGTGTAGGCCTAGCGGGAGGGCGAACAGATACGCAGTATTTT.

The V and J genes are TRBV6-1 and TRBJ2-7, with 7 bases fitting TRBD1. In germline, CDR1 is MNHNS, CDR2 SASEGT. V dropped 10 bases and J dropped 5; count of bases not matched to a gene: 11. This CDR3 is built from 13 residues. In nucleotides, the CDR3 is TGTGCCATCGTAACAGGGGCCCGTCACGAGCAGTACTTC. Residues: CAIVTGARHEQYF.

This clone has just a few counts. The J gene is TRBJ1-2, the V gene TRBV2; no firm D call. Germline-derived CDR1 and CDR2 are SNHLY and FYNNEI. Trimming cost V 4 bases and J 2 bases, with 14 bases left between them. The CDR3 has 15 amino acids. The chain's CDR3 is CASSANTGPNYGYTF. For the CDR3, the DNA is TGTGCCAGCAGTGCAAACACTGGGCCCAACTATGGCTACACCTTC. Using reference TRBV2 and TRBJ1-2 for the parts outside the CDR3, the full variable domain is EPEVTQTPSHQVTQMGQEVILRCVPISNHLYFYWYRQILGQKVEFLVSFYNNEISEKSEIFDDQFSVERPDGSNFTLKIRSTKLEDSAMYFCASSANTGPNYGYTFGSGTRLTVV.

V and J are TRBV28 and TRBJ1-6, with TRBD1 matching 7 bases. The ends lost 4 bases at V and 15 bases at J; junction bases unmatched: 3. The CDR3 runs 11 residues. The germline gives CDR1 MDHEN, CDR2 SYDVKM. The CDR3 sequence: CASSYRQGLHF. CDR3 DNA: TGTGCCAGCAGTTATAGACAGGGCCTCCACTTT.

The V call is TRBV15, the J call TRBJ2-7; 9 nucleotides agree with TRBD2. This CDR3 contains 17 residues. Germline loops: CDR1 LNHNV, CDR2 YYDKDF (reference sequence). The V gene end was trimmed by 0 bases and the J gene end by 2 bases; junction bases not matched to a gene: 8. The DNA for the CDR3 is TGTGCCACCAGCAGAGATGCCTGGACTAGCGTCACCTACGAGCAGTACTTC. Protein: CATSRDAWTSVTYEQYF.

The chain recombines TRBV7-9 with TRBJ2-7; unclear D gene. The CDR3 runs to 12 residues. Germline V gives CDR1 SEHNR, CDR2 FQNEAQ (reference sequence). V lost 5 bases and J 4 bases, leaving 9 bases between the germline ends. The CDR3 DNA reads as TGTGCCAGCAGCCTATCTAATTACGAGCAGTACTTC. Encoded protein: CASSLSNYEQYF.

The chain is built from TRBV29-1 and TRBJ1-2, with D maybe TRBD1 (5 bases). Trimming cost V 0 bases and J 4 bases, with 9 bases left between them. This CDR3 is 13 amino acids long. CDR1 and CDR2 (germline): SQVTM, ANQGSEA. The CDR3 DNA follows: TGCAGCGTTGAAGATTGGGGCAGCTATGGCTACACCTTC. It codes for CSVEDWGSYGYTF.

This chain uses TRBV11-3 with TRBJ2-2, with TRBD1 matching 12 bases. Germline loops: CDR1 SGHNT, CDR2 YENEEA. Trimming cost V 3 bases and J 7 bases; bases outside gene matches: 3. CDR3 length: 15 amino acids. In nucleotides, the CDR3 is TGTGCCAGCAGCTTGGGACAGGGGGCTGGCGGGGAGCTGTTTTTT. Its translation is CASSLGQGAGGELFF.

The CDR3 sequence: CASSAGAQPQHF. CDR3 nucleotide sequence: TGTGCCAGCAGTGCAGGGGCCCAGCCCCAGCATTTT. V gene TRBV2 combines with J gene TRBJ1-5; TRBD1 is a possible D gene (6 bases). This CDR3 has 12 residues. V was pared by 4 bases and J by 7 bases, with 8 bases between. Germline lookup yields CDR1 SNHLY and CDR2 FYNNEI.

The V and J genes are TRBV6-6 and TRBJ2-2; 7 nucleotides match TRBD1. CDR1 and CDR2 (germline): MNHNY, SVGAGI (reference sequence). J lost 1 base, V lost 6 bases, and 5 bases had no gene match. This CDR3 has 15 residues. Here the CDR3 reads CASSHQGVNTGELFF. The CDR3 coding sequence is TGTGCCAGCAGCCATCAGGGGGTGAACACCGGGGAGCTGTTTTTT.

The genes are TRBV25-1 and TRBJ2-5; tentative D call: TRBD2 (7 bases). Trimming removed 6 bases at V and 6 bases at J, with 23 bases between. CDR1 is MGHDK, CDR2 SYGVNS, per germline. The CDR3 has 16 amino acids. This CDR3 is CASSLLGRGGVKTQYF. CDR3 nucleotides: TGTGCCAGCAGCCTCTTAGGGAGGGGGGGCGTAAAGACCCAGTACTTC.

This chain joins TRBV7-2 and TRBJ1-1; perhaps TRBD1 as D (5 bases). Germline V gene data show CDR1 as SGHTA and CDR2 as FQGNSA. With 5 bases removed from V and 0 bases from J, the gap between germline ends came to 13 bases. CDR3 size: 15 residues. The CDR3 spells CASSQHRKMNTEAFF. The DNA of the CDR3 is TGTGCCAGCAGCCAACACAGGAAAATGAACACTGAAGCTTTCTTT.

The chain recombines TRBV19 with TRBJ1-1; 10 nucleotides agree with TRBD1. V gave up 7 bases and J gave up 6 bases; unmatched junction bases: 8. Germline V lookup: CDR1 LNHDA, CDR2 SQIVND (reference sequence). The CDR3 totals 14 residues. The CDR3 loop reads CASTRQGASPEAFF. The CDR3, as DNA: TGTGCCAGTACCCGACAGGGGGCATCGCCTGAAGCTTTCTTT. Full variable domain (remainder filled in from reference TRBV19 and TRBJ1-1): DGGITQSPKYLFRKEGQNVTLSCEQNLNHDAMYWYRQDPGQGLRLIYYSQIVNDFQKGDIAEGYSVSREKKESFPLTVTSAQKNPTAFYLCASTRQGASPEAFFGQGTRLTVV.

The rearrangement uses TRBV7-9 and TRBJ2-7; 12 bases agree with TRBD2. The CDR3 sequence is 14 residues long. The germline CDR1 and CDR2 sequences are SEHNR and FQNEAQ (reference sequence). The V and J ends lost 5 bases and 5 bases, in that order; junction bases with no gene match: 4. CDR3 region: CASSGTSGSNEQYF. As DNA, the CDR3 is TGTGCCAGCAGCGGGACTAGCGGGTCTAACGAGCAGTACTTC.

This clone is a singleton in its sample. The J gene is TRBJ2-1, the V gene TRBV11-2; no clear D gene. The CDR3 has 13 residues. The V and J ends lost 5 bases and 2 bases respectively, with 7 bases between them. Per germline, CDR1 SGHAT and CDR2 FQNNGV. The CDR3 DNA reads as TGTGCCAGCAGCCCGGTCCCCTACAATGAGCAGTTCTTC. Encoded protein: CASSPVPYNEQFF.

The rearrangement uses TRBV5-4 and TRBJ1-2, with 9 bases identical to TRBD1. The CDR3 has 15 residues. From germline, CDR1 is SGHNT and CDR2 YYREEE (reference sequence). Unmatched junction bases numbered 4, after V lost 4 bases and J lost 0 bases. CDR3 sequence reads: CASSGTGGPNYGYTF. CDR3 DNA sequence: TGTGCCAGCAGCGGAACAGGGGGCCCTAACTATGGCTACACCTTC.

This chain connects TRBV12-5 to TRBJ2-7, with a weak D call TRBD2 (5 bases). CDR1 is LGHNT and CDR2 is FRNRAP in the germline V gene. The germline V and J ends were trimmed by 4 bases and 5 bases, with 12 bases remaining between them. The CDR3 loop spans 13 amino acids. The CDR3 DNA reads as TGTGCTAGTGGTTCGAGCGGACGGCACGAGCAGTACTTC. Its protein product is CASGSSGRHEQYF.

The rearrangement uses TRBV5-1 and TRBJ1-3; D is ambiguous. Trimming removed 3 bases from V and 0 bases from J, with 16 bases in between. The CDR3 has 17 residues. Germline V lookup: CDR1 SGHRS, CDR2 YFSETQ. The CDR3 sequence is CASSSDPIGSSGNTIYF. In DNA form, the CDR3 reads TGCGCCAGCAGCTCGGATCCCATAGGGAGCTCTGGAAACACCATATATTTT.

This chain uses TRBV29-1 with TRBJ2-7; 7 bases are shared with TRBD1. The CDR3 covers 11 residues. Per germline, CDR1 SQVTM and CDR2 ANQGSEA. V shed 4 bases and J 7 bases; nucleotides not matched to a gene: 4. The CDR3 DNA reads TGCAGCGTTGCCGGGACAGCTGAGCAGTACTTC. As protein: CSVAGTAEQYF.

The rearrangement joins TRBV2 to TRBJ2-7; maybe TRBD1 (6 bases). From germline, CDR1 is SNHLY and CDR2 FYNNEI. This CDR3 has 14 residues. Between the trimmed V and J ends, which lost 10 bases and 4 bases, there was a span of 20 bases. CDR3 nucleotides: TGTGCCACCAAAGAGGGGACACCCCGTTACGAGCAGTACTTC. Amino acid sequence: CATKEGTPRYEQYF.

The chain uses TRBV7-9 and TRBJ1-2, with 7 bases that match TRBD1. The germline gives CDR1 SEHNR, CDR2 FQNEAQ (reference sequence). This CDR3 contains 17 residues. The trim removed 5 bases at V and 3 bases at J, leaving 15 bases unmatched. In nucleotides, the CDR3 is TGTGCCAGCAGCGATTCGAAACTGACAGGGTCCGACTATGGCTACACCTTC. It encodes CASSDSKLTGSDYGYTF.

Comment on this clone: Different DNA sequences within this sample yield the same CDR3. The chain is built from TRBV5-5 and TRBJ2-7; no reliable D call. The length of the CDR3 is 11 residues. Trimming took 0 bases from V and 3 from J, leaving 1 base between them. Germline-derived CDR1 and CDR2 are SGHKS and YYEKEE (reference sequence). The CDR3 coding sequence is TGTGCCAGCAGCTTGGGCTACGAGCAGTACTTC. It encodes CASSLGYEQYF. The whole variable domain, remainder taken from reference TRBV5-5 and TRBJ2-7, is DAGVTQSPTHLIKTRGQQVTLRCSPISGHKSVSWYQQVLGQGPQFIFQYYEKEERGRGNFPDRFSARQFPNYSSELNVNALLLGDSALYLCASSLGYEQYFGPGTRLTVT.

This clone was counted a single time. The V gene is TRBV9, the J gene TRBJ2-3; a possible D gene is TRBD2 (6 bases). The CDR3 extends over 14 amino acids. V gave up 5 bases and J gave up 4 bases, with 14 bases separating them. Germline lookup yields CDR1 SGDLS and CDR2 YYNGEE. The CDR3: CASSDDSGADTQYF. The CDR3 DNA sequence: TGTGCCAGCAGTGACGACTCGGGGGCAGATACGCAGTATTTT.

The rearrangement uses TRBV6-4 and TRBJ2-5; 7 bases match TRBD2. Per germline, CDR1 MRHNA and CDR2 SNTAGT. There are 14 residues in the CDR3. The junction had 4 bases not matched to a gene; V was cut back by 4 bases and J by 2 bases. The CDR3 DNA reads as TGTGCCAGCAGTGGAGCTAGCGGTCAAGAGACCCAGTACTTC. Translation gives CASSGASGQETQYF.